These 25 T cell receptor beta chains share one sample of origin, sequenced in a study of cytomegalovirus exposure and HLA in healthy donors (TCRdb year 2017). The library relied on the immunoSEQ multiplex PCR assay. TCRdb re-hosts the immuneACCESS table, in-frame sequences only. Its copies lack some clones; in the studies checked, an unresolved V gene accounts for under half of them, and the cause for the rest is not known. For this sample the table gives some 150,000 clones, of which about 88% were detected only once. The ten largest clones capture approximately 20% of the sample. Material: PBMCs. The receptors stem from a man younger than 35 in good health and CMV-seropositive.

V gene TRBV7-9 combines with J gene TRBJ1-4, with 8 bases matching TRBD1. Trimming at V came to 1 base and at J to 5 bases, leaving 6 bases not matched to a gene. CDR1 and CDR2 (germline): SEHNR, FQNEAQ (reference sequence). The CDR3 has 16 amino acids. The CDR3 region has the DNA TGTGCCAGCAGCTTAGGGTCAGGGGACAGGAATGAAAAACTGTTTTTT. Its protein is CASSLGSGDRNEKLFF.

The chain has TRBV25-1 and TRBJ1-1; 7 positions agree with TRBD1. This CDR3 region has 14 residues. With V trimmed by 2 bases and J by 5 bases, 5 bases remained unmatched. The germline CDR1 and CDR2 sequences are MGHDK and SYGVNS. The CDR3 loop reads CASSEQGEGTEAFF. The CDR3 DNA is TGTGCCAGCAGTGAACAGGGGGAAGGAACTGAAGCTTTCTTT.

CDR3 nucleotides: TGCGCCAGCAGTGAACTTCAGAACACTGAAGCTTTCTTT. Translated, it gives CASSELQNTEAFF. This rearrangement joins TRBV10-2 to TRBJ1-1; D is unclear. This CDR3 region has 13 residues. V was clipped by 3 bases and J by 1 base, with 6 bases between them. Germline V gene sequence: CDR1 WSHSY, CDR2 SAAADI.

This sequence joins TRBV6-5 and TRBJ1-4; 7 bases are shared with TRBD1. CDR1 is MNHEY and CDR2 is SVGAGI in the germline V gene. V dropped 3 bases and J dropped 4; count of bases not matched to a gene: 5. There are 15 residues in the CDR3. The CDR3 DNA sequence: TGTGCCAGCAGTTATAACCCAGGGGGTAATGAAAAACTGTTTTTT. Its translation: CASSYNPGGNEKLFF.

V gene TRBV9 combines with J gene TRBJ1-5; D perhaps matches TRBD1 (5 bases). Germline CDR1 is SGDLS and CDR2 is YYNGEE. The ends were cut back, 7 bases at V and 7 bases at J, with 15 bases in the middle. The CDR3 contains 13 residues. CDR3 bases: TGTGCCAGCGGGGCAGGGATGGGGCAGCCCCAGCATTTT. This encodes CASGAGMGQPQHF.

This clone appeared once. V usage is TRBV7-2 and J usage is TRBJ1-2; 11 nucleotides line up with TRBD1. V was clipped by 1 base and J by 2 bases; unmatched bases: 0. Germline CDR1 and CDR2: SGHTA and FQGNSA. The CDR3 runs 15 residues. The CDR3 DNA follows: TGTGCCAGCAGCTTAGGGACAGGGGGCAACTATGGCTACACCTTC. Residues: CASSLGTGGNYGYTF.

The rearrangement links TRBV6-5 to TRBJ1-5; no firm D call. Germline lookup yields CDR1 MNHEY and CDR2 SVGAGI. With 6 bases removed from V and 0 bases from J, the gap between germline ends came to 12 bases. This CDR3 spans 15 amino acids. The CDR3 nucleotides are TGTGCCAGCAGCCCCGACAACATTAGCAATCAGCCCCAGCATTTT. Translating gives CASSPDNISNQPQHF.

Only one count was recorded for this clone. The V and J genes are TRBV6-6 and TRBJ2-1; TRBD1 is a possible D gene (8 bases). V shed 5 bases and J shed 1 base, with 12 bases lying between them. This CDR3 spans 15 amino acids. Germline CDR1 and CDR2: MNHNY and SVGAGI (reference sequence). The CDR3 region has the DNA TGTGCCAGCAGTGGACAGGGAGGGTCCTACAATGAGCAGTTCTTC. This gives the protein CASSGQGGSYNEQFF.

The chain has TRBV5-1 and TRBJ2-3; 13 nucleotides line up with TRBD2. Germline trimming cut 7 bases from V and 6 bases from J; bases unmatched to any gene: 2. Germline loops: CDR1 SGHRS, CDR2 YFSETQ. The CDR3 is 13 amino acids. CDR3 DNA: TGCGCCAGCGGGGGACTAGCGGGGGATACGCAGTATTTT. Translation gives CASGGLAGDTQYF.

The chain carries TRBV7-3 and TRBJ2-1; TRBD2 matches 10 bases. The CDR3 loop spans 18 amino acids. J gave up 2 bases and V 0 bases, and 7 bases lay outside the gene matches. Germline assignment: CDR1 SGHTA and CDR2 FQGTGA. The CDR3 region has the DNA TGTGCCAGCAGCTTAACCCGGATAGCGGGAGGCACCTACAATGAGCAGTTCTTC. The encoded protein is CASSLTRIAGGTYNEQFF.

The chain employs TRBV29-1 and TRBJ2-7, with 10 nucleotides matching TRBD2. CDR1 is SQVTM and CDR2 is ANQGSEA in the germline V gene. The CDR3 is 13 amino acids. Trimming at V came to 6 bases and at J to 6 bases, leaving 8 bases not matched to a gene. CDR3 region: CSVSPSGSGEQYF. The CDR3 nucleotides are TGCAGCGTCTCCCCTAGCGGGAGTGGCGAGCAGTACTTC.

V gene TRBV16 combines with J gene TRBJ2-5; the match to TRBD2 covers 7 bases. Losses at the gene ends were 4 bases for V and 5 bases for J; bases not matched to a gene: 7. The CDR3 covers 14 residues. CDR1 is KGHSY and CDR2 is FQNENV in the germline V gene. In DNA form, the CDR3 reads TGTGCCAGCAGCCCCCCGGCGGGGGTGGAGACCCAGTACTTC. Translating it yields CASSPPAGVETQYF.

The chain employs TRBV5-1 and TRBJ2-7, with a weak D call TRBD2 (6 bases). Germline CDR1 SGHRS, CDR2 YFSETQ. V was trimmed by 4 bases and J by 0 bases, leaving 14 bases between them. This CDR3 comprises 15 residues. CDR3 protein: CASSGGTAYSYEQYF. The CDR3 nucleotides are TGCGCCAGCAGCGGGGGGACTGCTTACTCCTACGAGCAGTACTTC.

J is TRBJ1-2 and V is TRBV19; 10 nucleotides align to TRBD1. Germline CDR1 and CDR2: LNHDA and SQIVND (reference sequence). The V and J ends lost 5 bases and 4 bases, in that order; junction bases with no gene match: 13. The CDR3 has 17 amino acids. CDR3 residues: CASSSRDRGRRSYGYTF. The CDR3 coding sequence is TGTGCCAGTAGTTCCCGGGACAGGGGAAGAAGGAGCTATGGCTACACCTTC.

The chain has TRBV6-1 and TRBJ1-6, with D possibly being TRBD1 (5 bases). V lost 4 bases and J lost 6, with 16 bases in between. Per the germline V gene, CDR1 is MNHNS and CDR2 is SASEGT. The CDR3 covers 16 residues. CDR3 sequence (DNA): TGTGCCAGCAGTGCCCATAGCACAGGATTTAATTCACCCCTCCACTTT. Amino acid sequence: CASSAHSTGFNSPLHF.

The V call is TRBV7-9, the J call TRBJ2-3; unclear D gene. With 3 bases removed from V and 0 bases from J, the gap between germline ends came to 4 bases. Germline V lookup: CDR1 SEHNR, CDR2 FQNEAQ (reference sequence). The CDR3 sequence is 13 residues long. The CDR3 DNA sequence: TGTGCCAGCAGCTTTCCTAGCACAGATACGCAGTATTTT. This codes for CASSFPSTDTQYF.

V gene TRBV6-5 combines with J gene TRBJ1-1, with D hard to call. CDR3 size: 11 residues. CDR1 MNHEY and CDR2 SVGAGI come from the germline V gene. V shed 4 bases and J shed 12 bases, with 12 bases lying between them. CDR3 DNA sequence: TGTGCCAGCAGTTCCCGACTGCGAACTTTCTTT. This sequence encodes CASSSRLRTFF.

The V and J genes are TRBV6-6 and TRBJ1-5; 7 bases fit TRBD1. This CDR3 region has 15 residues. After removal of 5 bases from V and 3 bases from J, the junction contained 7 bases not matched to a gene. CDR1 is MNHNY, CDR2 SVGAGI, per germline (reference sequence). In nucleotides, the CDR3 is TGTGCCAGCAGTGATCCGGGGACAGTCAATCAGCCCCAGCATTTT. Residues: CASSDPGTVNQPQHF.

This clone occurred a few times. This chain connects TRBV5-1 to TRBJ1-2; D gene unclear. Germline-derived CDR1 and CDR2 are SGHRS and YFSETQ. The CDR3 consists of 13 residues. V shed 1 base and J shed 2 bases, with 6 bases lying between them. This CDR3 is CASSLTENYGYTF. The CDR3 DNA is TGCGCCAGCAGCTTGACAGAGAACTATGGCTACACCTTC.

The V gene is TRBV25-1, the J gene TRBJ1-1, with D unclear. The V gene lost 3 bases and the J gene lost 5 bases, with 7 bases spanning the gap. The germline CDR1 and CDR2 sequences are MGHDK and SYGVNS. The CDR3 covers 12 residues. CDR3 DNA: TGTGCCAGCAGTGAGGAGGGTACTGAAGCTTTCTTT. The encoded protein is CASSEEGTEAFF. Variable domain in full (rest from reference TRBV25-1 and TRBJ1-1): EADIYQTPRYLVIGTGKKITLECSQTMGHDKMYWYQQDPGMELHLIHYSYGVNSTEKGDLSSESTVSRIRTEHFPLTLESARPSHTSQYLCASSEEGTEAFFGQGTRLTVV.

The rearrangement joins TRBV7-9 to TRBJ2-1, with 16 bases aligning to TRBD2. With V trimmed by 5 bases and J by 8 bases, 6 bases remained unmatched. Germline V gene lookup returns CDR1 SEHNR and CDR2 FQNEAQ (reference sequence). The CDR3 runs 16 residues. The DNA for the CDR3 is TGTGCCAGCAGCCACGGGACTAGCGGGAGGGCTCATGAGCAGTTCTTC. As protein: CASSHGTSGRAHEQFF.

CDR3 sequence (DNA): TGTGCCAGCTCAAAGGGGGCTCCCACCGGGGAGCTGTTTTTT. Translating it yields CASSKGAPTGELFF. This chain connects TRBV18 to TRBJ2-2; 7 nucleotides match TRBD1. This CDR3 region has 14 residues. V lost 5 bases to trimming and J lost 4 bases; unmatched junction nucleotides: 4. Germline V gene data show CDR1 as KGHSH and CDR2 as LQKENI.

This CDR3 is CASSATGTMNTEAFF. CDR3 nucleotide sequence: TGTGCCAGCAGCGCCACCGGGACTATGAACACTGAAGCTTTCTTT. The chain employs TRBV9 and TRBJ1-1, with D perhaps matching TRBD1 (5 bases). This CDR3 region has 15 residues. With 3 bases removed from V and 0 bases from J, the gap between germline ends came to 12 bases. The germline CDR1 and CDR2 sequences are SGDLS and YYNGEE.

This clone was detected a few times. The chain links TRBV18 to TRBJ1-6; a weak D match, TRBD1 (6 bases). The germline V gene has CDR1 KGHSH and CDR2 LQKENI. The CDR3 covers 15 residues. Trimming removed 6 bases at V and 9 bases at J, with 18 bases between. The CDR3: CASSPGKGGASPLHF. CDR3 coding DNA: TGTGCCAGCTCCCCCGGGAAGGGGGGGGCTTCACCCCTCCACTTT.

Only one count was recorded for this clone. The chain joins TRBV19 to TRBJ1-1, with no clear D. The germline CDR1 and CDR2 sequences are LNHDA and SQIVND (reference sequence). Trimming removed 5 bases at V and 1 base at J, with 14 bases between. The CDR3 covers 15 residues. CDR3 loop: CASSFDTAGNTEAFF. CDR3 DNA sequence: TGTGCCAGTAGTTTCGACACGGCCGGGAACACTGAAGCTTTCTTT.